This T cell receptor beta chain appears in the sequencing data of a study of metastatic and nonmetastatic thyroid tumors. Study in general: Repertoires were compared across blood and tumor or nodule tissue from malignant and benign thyroid patients.

About this clone: Its antigen is unknown.

Study-wide points: Benign nodules reportedly had significantly lower TCR beta diversity than malignant thyroid tumors in blood and tumor.

Thyroid surgery was preceded by no treatment in any patient. TCRdb reanalyzed the PCR reads via MiXCR. The sample holds roughly 5,900 clones; 30% to 35% are singletons and the top ten take roughly 28%. The sequenced sample was adjacent normal tissue. The clonotype originates from a male donor with papillary thyroid cancer or a benign thyroid nodule (not recorded which). Some clones in this sample may be carry-over from other donors' samples.

The CDR3 loop reads CATEARPIAKNIQYF. DNA of the CDR3: TGTGCCACAGAAGCTAGACCGATAGCCAAAAACATTCAGTACTTC. This sequence joins TRBV15 and TRBJ2-4, with unresolved D. V gave up 9 bases and J gave up 0 bases, with 15 bases separating them. Per the germline V gene, CDR1 is LNHNV and CDR2 is YYDKDF (reference sequence). The CDR3 extends over 15 amino acids.